The present entry profiles one T cell receptor beta chain with its context. The CDR3 has 20 residues. The data were taken from a study of blood T cell repertoires in COVID-19. Whole-study context: Donors in the United States, Italy and Spain gave samples during acute or convalescent COVID-19. T cells, B-cell-depleted T cells, or PBMCs provided the cDNA or gDNA that served as material.

Assay: immunoSEQ multiplex PCR; the TCRdb copy retains only in-frame clones and omits some. The sample contains approximately 450,000 clones, more than 85% of which appear only once. What was sequenced was peripheral blood. The receptor was derived from a woman aged 30 to 39 with acute or convalescent COVID-19. This chain links TRBV21-1 with TRBJ1-5; no DNA check was done on the table's D call, TRBD1. TRBV21-1 constitutes a pseudogene. The CDR3 here is CASSKNHAPLPPGGNQPQHF. The CDR3 DNA sequence: TGTGCCAGCAGCAAAAACCACGCCCCTCTCCCACCAGGGGGCAATCAGCCCCAGCATTTT.